This TCR beta chain emerged from a study of read filtering for tumor transcriptome and immune sequencing. The wider study: IR-seq gave about 4.05 to 11 million TCR reads per sample; RNA-seq gave roughly 80 to 1273. Whole-study results and caveats: In IR-seq, single-read clonotypes were roughly 82% of clonotypes but around 3.2% of reads. Dropping single-read clonotypes raised IR-seq and RNA-seq shared-clonotype correlation.

V lost 5 bases and J lost 0, with 19 bases in between. Per the germline V gene, CDR1 is MNHEY and CDR2 is SVGEGT. The length of the CDR3 is 17 residues. This clonotype appeared many times. Its antigen remains unidentified. At the time of active disease, bone marrow was collected from every patient. This library used roughly 400 ng RNA and molecular barcoded adaptors spanning alpha/delta and beta/gamma chains. One entry per CDR3 protein, called by TCRdb with MiXCR from the reads. Found here are 49,000 or so distinct CDR3 sequences, roughly 12% of them singletons; the top ten hold 14% to 15%. V and J are TRBV6-2 or TRBV6-3 and TRBJ1-1, with D unclear. What was sequenced was a population of CD138-negative cells sorted from bone marrow. This clonotype was obtained from a donor over 35 with multiple myeloma. For the CDR3, the DNA is TGTGCCAGCAGTACCCCTTTCTGGACGGGCTTGAACACTGAAGCTTTCTTT. Amino acids: CASSTPFWTGLNTEAFF.